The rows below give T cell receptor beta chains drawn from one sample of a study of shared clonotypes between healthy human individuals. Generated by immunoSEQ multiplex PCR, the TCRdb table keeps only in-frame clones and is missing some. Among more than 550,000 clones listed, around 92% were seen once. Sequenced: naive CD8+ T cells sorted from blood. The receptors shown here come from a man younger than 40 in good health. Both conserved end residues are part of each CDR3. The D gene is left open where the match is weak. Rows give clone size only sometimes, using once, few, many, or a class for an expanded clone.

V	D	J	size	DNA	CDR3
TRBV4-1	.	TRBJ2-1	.	TGCGCCAGCAGCCAAGAAGGAGTTACCTACAATGAGCAGTTCTTC	CASSQEGVTYNEQFF
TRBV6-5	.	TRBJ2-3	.	TGTGCCAGCAGTTACTCCCAGGCAGATACGCAGTATTTT	CASSYSQADTQYF
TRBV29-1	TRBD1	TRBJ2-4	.	TGCAGCGTTTTGACAGGGGAACCCATTCAGTACTTC	CSVLTGEPIQYF
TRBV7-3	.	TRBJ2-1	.	TGTGCCAGCAGCTTATCTGGGGAGACGGGTTACAATGAGCAGTTCTTC	CASSLSGETGYNEQFF
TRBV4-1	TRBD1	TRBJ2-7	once	TGCGCCAGCAGCCATGGGACAGGACCCTACGAGCAGTACTTC	CASSHGTGPYEQYF
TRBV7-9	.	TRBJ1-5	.	TGTGCCAGCAGCTCCCCACAGGAGGGCACTCAGCCCCAGCATTTT	CASSSPQEGTQPQHF
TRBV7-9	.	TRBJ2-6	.	TGTGCCAGCGCGGCTTCAGGGACCCCTGGGGCCAACGTCCTGACTTTC	CASAASGTPGANVLTF
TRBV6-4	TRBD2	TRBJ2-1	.	TGTGCCAGCAGTGAGGTTGGCGGGAGGAGATACGAAAGCTCCTACAATGAGCAGTTCTTC	CASSEVGGRRYESSYNEQFF
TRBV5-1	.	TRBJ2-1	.	TGCGCCAGCAGCTTGGAAGCAGAGCAGTTCTTC	CASSLEAEQFF
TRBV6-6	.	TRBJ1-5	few	TGTGCCAGCAGTACTCCCGGGGGAAGGCAGCCCCAGCATTTT	CASSTPGGRQPQHF
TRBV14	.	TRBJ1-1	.	TGTGCCAGCAGCCAAGAGAACCTAGGGGCCCTAGGCGCTTTCTTT	CASSQENLGALGAFF
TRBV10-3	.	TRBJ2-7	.	TGTGCCATCAGTGAGCTACAGGGTTTCTCCTACGAGCAGTACTTC	CAISELQGFSYEQYF
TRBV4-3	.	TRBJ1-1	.	TGCGCCAGCAGCCAAGGGCCCGGAACGGCCCGTAGAGCTTTCTTT	CASSQGPGTARRAFF
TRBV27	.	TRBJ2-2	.	TGTGCCAGCAGCCAAGGGCCCGGGGAGCTGTTTTTT	CASSQGPGELFF
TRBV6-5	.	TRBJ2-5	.	TGTGCCAGCAGTTACTCGAGCACAGCTCAAGAGACCCAGTACTTC	CASSYSSTAQETQYF
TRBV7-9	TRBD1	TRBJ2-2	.	TGTGCCAGCTGCACGACGTCGGGACAGAAGAACACCGGGGAGCTGTTTTTT	CASCTTSGQKNTGELFF
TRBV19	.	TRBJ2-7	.	TGTGCCAGTAGTATAGATCAGGGTCCAAACTACGAGCAGTACTTC	CASSIDQGPNYEQYF
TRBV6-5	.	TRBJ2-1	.	TGTGCCAGCAGTTACTCTGGTAATGAGCAGTTCTTC	CASSYSGNEQFF
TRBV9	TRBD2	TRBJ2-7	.	TGTGCCAGCGGCCCAGGGACTACCGACTACGAGCAGTACTTC	CASGPGTTDYEQYF
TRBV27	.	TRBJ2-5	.	TGTGCCAGCAGTTTAGGACCCGGACTGGGCGAGACCCAGTACTTC	CASSLGPGLGETQYF
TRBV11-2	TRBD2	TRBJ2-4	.	TGTGCCAGCAGCTCCGGGACTACCAAAAACATTCAGTACTTC	CASSSGTTKNIQYF
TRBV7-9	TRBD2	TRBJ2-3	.	TGTGCCAGCAGCAAACTAGCGGGAAGCACAGATACGCAGTATTTT	CASSKLAGSTDTQYF
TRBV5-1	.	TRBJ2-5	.	TGCGCCAGCGCCTATTCGGACCCTATAGAGACCCAGTACTTC	CASAYSDPIETQYF
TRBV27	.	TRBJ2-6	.	TGTGCCAGTAGGAAAGGGGGGGCCAACGTCCTGACTTTC	CASRKGGANVLTF
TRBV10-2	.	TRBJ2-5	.	TGCGCCAGCAGTGAGACCCGGATTGACCAAGAGACCCAGTACTTC	CASSETRIDQETQYF
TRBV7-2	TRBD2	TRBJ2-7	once	TGTGCCAGCAGCTCCTTTGTGGGAGGGCCCTACGAGCAGTACTTC	CASSSFVGGPYEQYF
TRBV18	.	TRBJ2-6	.	TGTGCCAGCTCACCATTCGATCCCTCTGGGGCCAACGTCCTGACTTTC	CASSPFDPSGANVLTF
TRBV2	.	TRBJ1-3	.	TGTGCCAGCTTGTTCGGTAACACCATATATTTT	CASLFGNTIYF
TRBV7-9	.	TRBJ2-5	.	TGTGCCAGCAGCCCTGGGATACAAGAGACCCAGTACTTC	CASSPGIQETQYF
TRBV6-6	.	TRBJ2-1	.	TGTGCCAGCAGTTACGGGCCCAGCTCCTACAATGAGCAGTTCTTC	CASSYGPSSYNEQFF
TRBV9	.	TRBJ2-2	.	TGTGCCAGTGGGGGGCGGGAGCTGTTTTTT	CASGGRELFF
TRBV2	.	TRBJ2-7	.	TGTGCCAGCAGTGAAATACAGAACCTCTCCTACGAGCAGTACTTC	CASSEIQNLSYEQYF
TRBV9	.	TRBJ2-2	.	TGTGCCAGCAGACAGGGCGCCGGGGAGCTGTTTTTT	CASRQGAGELFF
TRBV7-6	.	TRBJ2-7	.	TGTGCCAGCAGCTTAGGGGGGGATACAGGTGCCTACGAGCAGTACTTC	CASSLGGDTGAYEQYF
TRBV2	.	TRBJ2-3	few	TGTGCCAGCAATGGCCTGGTGGGGGCTAGCTTGTCGGATACGCAGTATTTT	CASNGLVGASLSDTQYF
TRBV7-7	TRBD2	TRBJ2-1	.	TGTGCCAGCAGCTTAGTTAGCGGGCCTAGCTCCTACAATGAGCAGTTCTTC	CASSLVSGPSSYNEQFF
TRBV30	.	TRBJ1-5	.	TGTGCCTGGAGTGGGTTGCTGGGCCAGCCCCAGCATTTT	CAWSGLLGQPQHF
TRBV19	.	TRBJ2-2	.	TGTGCCAGTAGTATCAGGGCAGGGACCGGGGAGCTGTTTTTT	CASSIRAGTGELFF
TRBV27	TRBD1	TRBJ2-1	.	TGTGCCAGCAGTTTCCTTGGGACAGGAAATGAGCAGTTCTTC	CASSFLGTGNEQFF
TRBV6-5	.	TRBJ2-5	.	TGTGCCAGCAGTTCACCGGACCGTTCGAGCCAAGAGACCCAGTACTTC	CASSSPDRSSQETQYF
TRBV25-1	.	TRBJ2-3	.	TGTGCCTTTAGGGACCGAACAGATACGCAGTATTTT	CAFRDRTDTQYF
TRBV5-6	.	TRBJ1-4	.	TGTGCCAGCAGCTTGGGAGGGGGGGCTGCTGAAAAACTGTTTTTT	CASSLGGGAAEKLFF
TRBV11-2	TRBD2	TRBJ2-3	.	TGTGCCAGCAGCCGTATGGCGGGAGGCTCCGATACGCAGTATTTT	CASSRMAGGSDTQYF
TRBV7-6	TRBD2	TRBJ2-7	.	TGTGCCAGCAGCTTACGTAAAAGCGGGACCCACGAGCAGTACTTC	CASSLRKSGTHEQYF
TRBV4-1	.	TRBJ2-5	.	TGCGCCAGCAGCCAAGTTGGGAGGGACATGTACTTC	CASSQVGRDMYF
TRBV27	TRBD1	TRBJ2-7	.	TGTGCCAGCAGTTCGGACAGGTTCACCTACGAGCAGTACTTC	CASSSDRFTYEQYF
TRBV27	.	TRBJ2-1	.	TGTGCCAGCAGTTTATTAACGGGAGTGGGCAATGAGCAGTTCTTC	CASSLLTGVGNEQFF
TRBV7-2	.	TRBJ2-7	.	TGTGCCAGCAGCCCCTTAACCTACGAGCAGTACTTC	CASSPLTYEQYF
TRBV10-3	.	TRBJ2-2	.	TGTGCCATCGGTAGGGAAGTGAACACCGGGGAGCTGTTTTTT	CAIGREVNTGELFF
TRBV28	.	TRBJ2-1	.	TGTGCCAGCAGCCGACTAGTCCAAGCTGACAATGAGCAGTTCTTC	CASSRLVQADNEQFF
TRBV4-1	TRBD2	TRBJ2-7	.	TGCGCCAGCAGCCAAACACTAGCGGGGTACTACGAGCAGTACTTC	CASSQTLAGYYEQYF
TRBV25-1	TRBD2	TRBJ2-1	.	TGTGCCAGCACCGGGGAGGGCGACCTCAGCTCCTACAATGAGCAGTTCTTC	CASTGEGDLSSYNEQFF